These 5 T cell receptor beta chains were sequenced from one sample in a study of blood T cell repertoires in COVID-19. Profiling relied on immunoSEQ multiplex PCR, and the TCRdb table lists in-frame clones only, not all of them. This sample has some 130,000 clones, with 84% found just once. Sequencing was performed on PBMCs or T cells enriched from blood (not recorded which). All receptors come from a man between 35 and 55 years old with acute COVID-19.

This chain connects TRBV28 to TRBJ1-2; 12 bases are a match to TRBD1. CDR3 length equals 17 residues. Per the germline V gene, CDR1 is MDHEN and CDR2 is SYDVKM. After removal of 7 bases from V and 4 bases from J, the junction contained 13 bases not matched to a gene. The CDR3 is CASTTPGQGAFTYGYTF. CDR3 sequence (DNA): TGTGCCAGCACCACGCCGGGACAGGGGGCCTTCACCTATGGCTACACCTTC.

The chain has TRBV6-1 and TRBJ1-1; the D is unclear. V dropped 2 bases and J dropped 1 base, with 8 bases sitting between them. The CDR3 spans 14 residues. Germline V CDR1 and CDR2: MNHNS, SASEGT. In DNA, the CDR3 is TGTGCCAGCAGTGAATATGCAGGGAACACTGAAGCTTTCTTT. Translating it yields CASSEYAGNTEAFF.

This clone was detected once. The V and J genes are TRBV19 and TRBJ2-4; TRBD2 matches 7 bases. The V gene's germline CDR1 is LNHDA and CDR2 SQIVND (reference sequence). This CDR3 comprises 14 residues. V lost 4 bases and J lost 3; bases outside the gene matches: 3. In nucleotides, the CDR3 is TGTGCCAGTAGTAGCGGGAGCGACAAAAACATTCAGTACTTC. Translated: CASSSGSDKNIQYF.

The rearrangement uses TRBV2 and TRBJ2-3, with D possibly being TRBD2 (5 bases). CDR3 size: 14 residues. Trimming shortened V by 5 bases and J by 2 bases, and 11 bases separated the two germline ends. The germline V gene encodes CDR1 SNHLY and CDR2 FYNNEI. In nucleotides, the CDR3 is TGTGCCAGCAGTCGAGAGGGAGCCACAGATACGCAGTATTTT. Translating gives CASSREGATDTQYF.

V and J are TRBV9 and TRBJ1-1; D not resolved. CDR1 is SGDLS and CDR2 is YYNGEE in the germline V gene. V lost 7 bases and J lost 3, with 4 bases in between. The CDR3 loop spans 10 amino acids. The CDR3 DNA sequence: TGTGCCAGCTCCGACACTGAAGCTTTCTTT. It encodes CASSDTEAFF. The full variable domain, completed using reference TRBV9 and TRBJ1-1, is DSGVTQTPKHLITATGQRVTLRCSPRSGDLSVYWYQQSLDQGLQFLIQYYNGEERAKGNILERFSAQQFPDLHSELNLSSLELGDSALYFCASSDTEAFFGQGTRLTVV.